The 12 T cell receptor beta chains below come from one sample, sequenced in a study of CDR3 diversity in severe acne. TCRdb fed the PCR reads into MiXCR, producing one record per CDR3 protein. The sample lists some 90,000 distinct CDR3 sequences; under 55% were seen once. The sample consisted of blood. The source of these receptors is a male donor with severe acne vulgaris.

This clonotype was seen many times. One end of the junction varies from germline; a read error may be responsible. The V call is TRBV7-9, the J call TRBJ2-2; 9 positions agree with TRBD1. Germline CDR1 and CDR2: SEHNR and FQNEAQ (reference sequence). The CDR3 has 14 amino acids. CDR3 bases: TGTGCCAGCAGCTCGAATTACCGGGACAGGGAGTTGTTTTTT. Translation: CASSSNYRDRELFF.

There are many counts of this clonotype. The J gene is TRBJ1-5, the V gene TRBV20-1; D gene ambiguous. This CDR3 has 13 residues. V lost 1 base and J lost 2, with 6 bases in between. From germline, CDR1 is DFQATT and CDR2 SNEGSKA (reference sequence). CDR3 region: CSARVGGNQPQHF. CDR3 sequence (DNA): TGCAGTGCTAGAGTGGGTGGCAATCAGCCCCAGCATTTT.

This clonotype was seen more than once but under ten times. The J gene is TRBJ1-2, the V gene TRBV11-1; no firm D call. The CDR3 runs to 14 residues. Germline CDR1 is SGHAT and CDR2 is FQDESV (reference sequence). The CDR3, as DNA: TGTACGAGACTGGGCAACATGACCGTCTATGGCTACACCTTC. This gives the protein CTRLGNMTVYGYTF.

CDR3 residues: CASSHPSGGPPYEQYF. DNA of the CDR3: TGCGCCAGCAGCCACCCCTCGGGGGGCCCTCCCTACGAGCAGTACTTC. The chain links TRBV4-3 to TRBJ2-7; the D gene is possibly TRBD2 (7 bases). Looked up from germline, CDR1 is LGHNA and CDR2 is YSLEER. The CDR3 totals 16 residues. V was shortened by 3 bases and J by 2 bases, with 17 bases between the two germline ends.

The chain employs TRBV20-1 and TRBJ2-7, with a possible D match to TRBD2 (5 bases). The V end lost 3 bases, the J end lost 3 bases, and 18 bases lay between the germline ends. The CDR3 spans 15 residues. Germline V gene lookup returns CDR1 DFQATT and CDR2 SNEGSKA (reference sequence). CDR3 sequence reads: CSARSKTTPFYEQYF. The CDR3 coding sequence is TGCAGTGCTAGGTCGAAGACTACGCCTTTCTACGAGCAGTACTTC.

The chain links TRBV7-8 to TRBJ2-1; TRBD2 matches 11 bases. Germline assignment: CDR1 SGHVS and CDR2 FQNEAQ. The V gene end was trimmed by 5 bases and the J gene end by 7 bases; junction bases not matched to a gene: 10. The CDR3 loop spans 16 amino acids. CDR3 coding DNA: TGTGCCAGCAGCCCCATAGCGGGAGGGACTTTAAATGAGCAGTTCTTC. Its translation is CASSPIAGGTLNEQFF.

Comments on this clonotype: A much larger clone sits a single nucleotide away, making a read error possible. This rearrangement joins TRBV15 to TRBJ2-7; maybe TRBD2 (5 bases). The CDR3 is 16 amino acids. Germline values: CDR1 LNHNV, CDR2 YYDKDF (reference sequence). The CDR3 DNA reads as TGTGCCACCAGCAGAGATAGGCAAGGGCGCGGGTACGGGCAGTACTTC. Translated, it gives CATSRDRQGRGYGQYF.

The V and J genes are TRBV6-4 and TRBJ2-2; D uncertain. CDR3 length: 13 amino acids. CDR1 is MRHNA, CDR2 SNTAGT, per germline. V lost 2 bases and J lost 5, with 6 bases in between. CDR3: CASSDRQTGELFF. CDR3 coding DNA: TGTGCCAGCAGTGACCGCCAAACCGGGGAGCTGTTTTTT.

This clonotype was counted at least ten times. The rearrangement links TRBV20-1 to TRBJ2-1, with 12 bases lining up with TRBD2. The J segment lost 12 bases and the V segment lost 0 bases, leaving 9 bases of the junction unmatched. In germline, CDR1 is DFQATT, CDR2 SNEGSKA (reference sequence). The CDR3 extends over 15 amino acids. The CDR3 loop reads CSARDSEGLAGMQFF. CDR3 sequence (DNA): TGCAGTGCTAGAGATAGCGAAGGACTAGCGGGAATGCAGTTCTTC.

This clonotype has at least ten counts. The CDR3 spells CSAREWVGRDTQYF. Written as DNA, the CDR3 is TGCAGTGCTAGAGAGTGGGTAGGGCGAGATACGCAGTATTTT. The J gene is TRBJ2-3, the V gene TRBV20-1; D is unclear. V lost 0 bases, J lost 5 bases, and 12 bases lay in between. CDR1 is DFQATT and CDR2 is SNEGSKA in the germline V gene (reference sequence). The CDR3 covers 14 residues.

In this sample, this clonotype turned up a few times. The chain joins TRBV28 to TRBJ1-5; no reliable D call. Germline V gene data show CDR1 as MDHEN and CDR2 as SYDVKM. The length of the CDR3 is 16 residues. Trimming left V 4 bases short and J 0 bases short, with 13 bases between. CDR3 sequence reads: CASSSPYGGSNQPQHF. The CDR3, as DNA: TGTGCCAGCAGTTCTCCCTACGGTGGTAGCAATCAGCCCCAGCATTTT.

As concerns this clonotype: One end of the junction is discordant with germline, which a read error may explain. The chain has TRBV7-3 and TRBJ1-2; D gene unclear. The CDR3 has 13 amino acids. Germline V gene lookup returns CDR1 SGHTA and CDR2 FQGTGA. The CDR3 DNA sequence: TGTGCCAGCAGCCCGGGGAGCAACTGTGGCTACACCTTC. Amino acid sequence: CASSPGSNCGYTF.